This T cell receptor beta chain is drawn from a study of control samples from healthy donors and cancer patients. This CDR3 region has 13 residues. The V end lost 5 bases, the J end lost 5 bases, and 12 bases lay between the germline ends. The germline V gene has CDR1 SGHTA and CDR2 FQGTGA. TCRdb's copy holds only in-frame clones and misses some; the assay was immunoSEQ multiplex PCR. The repertoire includes about 61,000 clones, around 90% of them detected once, and around 6% sits in the top ten. The receptor's source is a man in his sixties with colorectal cancer. The J gene is TRBJ1-1, the V gene TRBV7-3, with D maybe TRBD1 (5 bases). Sequencing was done on a sample of PBMCs. CDR3 nucleotide sequence: TGTGCCAGCAGCGCAGGGCTGGCGACTGAAGCTTTCTTT. Protein product: CASSAGLATEAFF.